This T cell receptor beta chain was captured by sequencing in a study of blood T cell repertoires in COVID-19. Some clones are missing from TCRdb's copy, which holds only in-frame ones; the method was immunoSEQ multiplex PCR. In the table there are more than 150,000 clones, around nine tenths of which are singletons. This CDR3 has 13 residues. CDR1 MDHEN and CDR2 SYDVKM come from the germline V gene. Trimming removed 6 bases from V and 7 bases from J; junction bases left unmatched: 5. This TCR derives from a middle-aged man with active or convalescent COVID-19. The specimen was peripheral blood. The chain joins TRBV28 to TRBJ2-1, with 8 bases aligning to TRBD2. The CDR3 protein is CASRRGGRNEQFF. CDR3 in DNA: TGTGCCAGCAGACGGGGGGGCAGGAATGAGCAGTTCTTC.